The T cell receptor (beta chain) under discussion was sequenced for a study of human T cells and chemical hapten exposure. Findings and limits, study-wide: Donors had alopecia, so their immune response may differ from healthy people's. Expanded TCRs made up significantly more big CDR3 similarity clusters than controls did. PT1 expanded TCR counts and patch test score correlated positively.

Each cDNA molecule in the library carried unique molecular identifiers. In TCRdb, the RACE reads were re-called with MiXCR into one record per CDR3 protein. The data show some 120,000 distinct CDR3 sequences, 9% to 14% seen once. This clonotype appeared a few times. Its antigen is undetermined. Time point defined: patch test 1, 2 weeks after DPC sensitization. Treatment defined: therapeutic diphenylcyclopropenone sensitization with weekly scalp DPC. The starting material was whole blood, obtained in connection with sensitization to the hapten diphenylcyclopropenone (DPC). The clonotype comes from a woman in her fifties or sixties with alopecia areata. Some clones in this sample may be carry-over from other donors' samples.

CDR3: CSVGGRGTESAEAFF. In DNA form, the CDR3 reads TGCAGCGTTGGGGGGCGCGGAACGGAGTCCGCTGAAGCTTTCTTT. The J gene is TRBJ1-1, the V gene TRBV29-1; TRBD1 is a possible D gene (6 bases). V dropped 4 bases and J dropped 6 bases, with 21 bases sitting between them. The germline CDR1 and CDR2 sequences are SQVTM and ANQGSEA. This CDR3 has 15 amino acids.